Presented here are 3 T cell receptor beta chains from one specimen sequenced in a study of shared clonotypes between healthy human individuals. Assay used: immunoSEQ multiplex PCR; TCRdb lists only in-frame clones, some missing. The sample lists around 2,100,000 clones, approximately 94% occurring once. Positively selected for CCR7, the CD45RO-negative cells used as naive CD8 cells excluded terminally differentiated effector memory CD45RA+ cells. Material for sequencing was naive CD8+ T cells sorted from blood. These receptors came from a man aged 18-30 years in good health.

The chain joins TRBV4-1 to TRBJ1-1; D remains unclear. CDR1 and CDR2 (germline): MGHRA, YSYEKL. The germline V and J ends were trimmed by 0 bases and 7 bases, with 12 bases remaining between them. The CDR3 consists of 14 residues. CDR3 DNA: TGCGCCAGCAGCCAAGAAGGAGGGTTGGTTGAAGCTTTCTTT. Encoded protein: CASSQEGGLVEAFF.

V gene TRBV27 combines with J gene TRBJ2-1; possible D gene TRBD2, 5 bases. Looked up from germline, CDR1 is MNHEY and CDR2 is SMNVEV (reference sequence). CDR3 length: 16 amino acids. The V and J ends lost 5 bases and 9 bases respectively, with 23 bases between them. CDR3 nucleotides: TGTGCCAGCAGTCCCCCACCTAGAGGGCGAATGGGTGAGCAGTTCTTC. Translated, it gives CASSPPPRGRMGEQFF.

This chain connects TRBV4-1 to TRBJ1-2, with D hard to call. CDR1 is MGHRA and CDR2 is YSYEKL in the germline V gene. The V gene lost 0 bases and the J gene lost 3 bases, with 14 bases spanning the gap. The CDR3 spans 16 residues. CDR3 in amino acids: CASSQELTWEDYGYTF. CDR3 DNA sequence: TGCGCCAGCAGCCAAGAGTTAACCTGGGAGGACTATGGCTACACCTTC.